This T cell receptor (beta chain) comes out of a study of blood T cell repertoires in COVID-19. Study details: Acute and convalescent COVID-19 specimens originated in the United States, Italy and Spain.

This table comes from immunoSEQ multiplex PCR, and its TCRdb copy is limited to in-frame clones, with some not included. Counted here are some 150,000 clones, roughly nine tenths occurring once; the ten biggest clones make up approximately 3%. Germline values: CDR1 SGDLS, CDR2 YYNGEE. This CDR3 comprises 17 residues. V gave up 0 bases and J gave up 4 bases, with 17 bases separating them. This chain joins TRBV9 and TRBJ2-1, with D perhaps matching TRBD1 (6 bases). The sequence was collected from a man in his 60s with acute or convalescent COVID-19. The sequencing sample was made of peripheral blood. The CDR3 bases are TGTGCCAGCAGCGTAGGGCCGACAGGCCTCATTTACAATGAGCAGTTCTTC. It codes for CASSVGPTGLIYNEQFF.